The clone carrying this T cell receptor beta chain was observed a few times. Its antigen is as yet unknown. This specimen belongs to a study of T-cell memory formation after mild COVID-19. The study's findings and limits: Some SARS-CoV-2-responding clones were already detected in memory before infection.

The CDR3 spans 14 residues. Trimming left V 1 base short and J 5 bases short, with 11 bases between. CDR1 is SGHNT, CDR2 YENEEA, per germline. 5'RACE with constant-segment primers yielded barcoded, UMI-tagged TCR alpha and TCR beta cDNA libraries. TCRdb re-called the 5' RACE reads with MiXCR, one entry per CDR3 protein. The sample yields 100,000 to 150,000 distinct CDR3 sequences, around 6.3% seen once. The chain has TRBV11-3 and TRBJ2-5; TRBD1 is a possible D gene (6 bases). This clonotype originated in an adult woman who had mild COVID-19 (a few samples of this study predate the infection). Cell type and time point are not known. Sequenced sample: PBMCs or a T cell subset sorted from them (not recorded which). CDR3 DNA: TGTGCCAGCAGCTTAGCCGGGACATTGGAGACCCAGTACTTC. The encoded protein is CASSLAGTLETQYF.